One sample yielded the 10 T cell receptor beta chains listed below, sequenced in a study of T cell responses to AZD1222 COVID-19 vaccine. Sequenced by immunoSEQ multiplex PCR; TCRdb stores in-frame clones only, minus some. The profile shows 90,000 to 100,000 clones, around 89% of them singletons. The sequenced sample was peripheral blood, obtained on day 0 of AZD1222 vaccination. Source of these receptors: an adult in good health.

The CDR3 here is CASSRSGQDNQPQHF. In DNA, the CDR3 is TGTGCCAGCAGCCGATCGGGACAGGACAATCAGCCCCAGCATTTT. V gene TRBV5-4 combines with J gene TRBJ1-5, with 8 bases that match TRBD1. The CDR3 extends over 15 amino acids. Germline CDR1 SGHNT, CDR2 YYREEE (reference sequence). The V segment lost 4 bases and the J segment 3 bases; nucleotides outside the gene matches: 6.

The chain links TRBV18 to TRBJ2-7; 7 bases map to TRBD1. Trimming at V came to 0 bases and at J to 6 bases, leaving 8 bases not matched to a gene. In germline, CDR1 is KGHSH, CDR2 LQKENI. The CDR3 loop spans 15 amino acids. This CDR3 is CASSPPGQMGVEQYF. The CDR3 nucleotides are TGTGCCAGCTCACCACCGGGACAGATGGGGGTCGAGCAGTACTTC.

The J gene is TRBJ2-7, the V gene TRBV5-6; D unresolved. The V end was cut by 7 bases, the J end by 6 bases, with 11 bases between. The CDR3 is 11 amino acids. Germline CDR1 reads SGHDT; CDR2 reads YYEEEE. The CDR3, as DNA: TGTGCCAGCGGAACTTACTCCGAGCAGTACTTC. Its translation: CASGTYSEQYF.

The rearrangement links TRBV20-1 to TRBJ2-1; TRBD2 agrees at 8 bases. The CDR3 loop spans 15 amino acids. Germline V gene lookup returns CDR1 DFQATT and CDR2 SNEGSKA (reference sequence). V lost 3 bases to trimming and J lost 2 bases; unmatched junction nucleotides: 6. The CDR3 spells CSASFPGGAYNEQFF. CDR3 bases: TGCAGTGCTAGTTTCCCCGGGGGGGCCTACAATGAGCAGTTCTTC.

The chain links TRBV5-1 to TRBJ1-4, with D tentatively TRBD1 (6 bases). CDR3 size: 15 residues. V shed 7 bases and J shed 7 bases, with 20 bases lying between them. CDR1 and CDR2 from the germline V gene are SGHRS and YFSETQ. The CDR3 spells CASGFRGQEGEKLFF. The CDR3 bases are TGCGCCAGCGGGTTCCGGGGACAAGAGGGTGAAAAACTGTTTTTT. Complete variable domain (other parts from reference TRBV5-1 and TRBJ1-4): KAGVTQTPRYLIKTRGQQVTLSCSPISGHRSVSWYQQTPGQGLQFLFEYFSETQRNKGNFPGRFSGRQFSNSRSEMNVSTLELGDSALYLCASGFRGQEGEKLFFGSGTQLSVL.

The rearrangement links TRBV19 to TRBJ1-2; D may be TRBD1 (6 bases). The V gene's germline CDR1 is LNHDA and CDR2 SQIVND (reference sequence). The ends were cut back, 5 bases at V and 4 bases at J, with 11 bases in the middle. There are 13 residues in the CDR3. The CDR3 region is CASSLLDSYGYTF. For the CDR3, the DNA is TGTGCCAGTAGTCTCCTGGACAGCTATGGCTACACCTTC.

On this clone itself: The junction does not match germline at one end; this may be a read error. This chain uses TRBV30 with TRBJ1-5; D perhaps matches TRBD1 (5 bases). CDR1 and CDR2 from the germline V gene are GTSNPN and SVGIG (reference sequence). The CDR3 length is 13 residues. CDR3 in amino acids: CAWSVGTTAPHHF. The DNA of the CDR3 is TGTGCCTGGAGTGTAGGGACGACCGCCCCCCACCATTTT.

In DNA, the CDR3 is TGTGCCAGCAGTCCTGCGGCGGCTAGCACAGATACGCAGTATTTT. Translated, it gives CASSPAAASTDTQYF. The chain joins TRBV28 to TRBJ2-3; unclear D gene. Germline-derived CDR1 and CDR2 are MDHEN and SYDVKM. The CDR3 consists of 15 residues. V was clipped by 5 bases and J by 0 bases, with 12 bases between them.

The V gene is TRBV19, the J gene TRBJ1-5, with TRBD1 identical over 9 bases. The V segment lost 2 bases and the J segment 0 bases; nucleotides outside the gene matches: 8. From germline, CDR1 is LNHDA and CDR2 SQIVND (reference sequence). The CDR3 has 18 residues. CDR3 in DNA: TGTGCCAGTAGTATAAGGGGACAGGGTATTCATAGCAATCAGCCCCAGCATTTT. Protein: CASSIRGQGIHSNQPQHF.

This clone came up once. V usage is TRBV3-1 (or the pseudogene TRBV3-2) and J usage is TRBJ1-1; D gene unclear. The germline V gene has CDR1 LGHDT and CDR2 YNNKEL (reference sequence). V was shortened by 3 bases and J by 1 base, with 9 bases between the two germline ends. The CDR3 covers 14 residues. The DNA of the CDR3 is TGTGCCAGCAGCCAGGGCAGGAGGAACACTGAAGCTTTCTTT. The encoded protein is CASSQGRRNTEAFF.